This TCR beta chain was found in a study of blood T cell repertoires in COVID-19 (dated by TCRdb to 2018 to 2020). About the study as a whole: The collaborator samples originated in the United States, Italy and Spain and spanned the acute and convalescent phases of COVID-19. Subjects who had been exposed to COVID-19, were actively infected with it, or had recovered from it provided the deeply sampled blood TCRbeta repertoires that made up the dataset. The material from the prospective study consisted of cDNA or gDNA derived from T cells, B-cell-depleted T cells, or PBMCs. HLA class I and class II types, where available, came from metadata supplied by the sample provider rather than from assay-based typing. Nearly every sample came with metadata listing a de-identified subject ID, COVID-19 status, age in years and sex. The repertoires were released in a freely available public database intended as a resource for research on the immune response to SARS-CoV-2. Samples came from the ongoing ImmuneRACE study (first 160 participants) plus 1,254 subjects from 6 global collaborators. The paper as a whole reports these results and caveats: Clinical and demographic metadata were provided uncurated, with the amount varying by source and participant.

Based on the germline V gene, the CDR1 and CDR2 sequences are SGHRS and YFSETQ. V has 4 bases trimmed and J has 5 bases trimmed; junction bases matching no gene number 2. There are 13 amino acids in the CDR3, from cysteine to phenylalanine inclusive. Only the CDR3 DNA is retained, 39 bases long and in frame from the first base. Each collaborating institution followed its own protocols to collect whole blood in K2EDTA tubes. Collaborator samples were shipped for TCRbeta analysis as frozen whole blood, isolated PBMCs, or DNA extracted from either sample type. TCRbeta CDR3 regions were amplified from genomic DNA using the immunoSEQ Assay, a bias-controlled multiplex PCR. The study's own analysis went as follows. The number of nucleated cells in each sample was estimated by amplification of reference gene primers within the assay. To quantify the absolute abundance of each unique TCRbeta CDR3 rearrangement, sequence reads were collapsed and filtered. For each sample, productive Simpson clonality was calculated by taking the square root of Simpson's diversity index across productive rearrangements. In its TCRdb copy, this immuneACCESS table keeps in-frame sequences only and misses some clones. Where compared with another copy, unresolved V genes explain less than half of these, and the others have no known cause. V, J and clone size reflect that table, while D and trimming were determined from the DNA. The sample records over 150,000 clones, approximately 84% of which are singletons. About 7% of the sample is taken by the ten largest.

Details on this clone: Its binding antigen is unknown. Qualities for individual bases were not recorded, and no much larger clone is one base off.

The TCR was taken from a human donor in a cohort sampled during active COVID-19. The rearranged chain carries TRBV5-1 and TRBJ2-1; TRBD1 agrees with 8 junctional bases. The source material was peripheral blood. The CDR3 loop reads CASSMTGDNEQFF. The sequence in DNA is TGCGCCAGCAGCATGACAGGGGACAATGAGCAGTTCTTC.